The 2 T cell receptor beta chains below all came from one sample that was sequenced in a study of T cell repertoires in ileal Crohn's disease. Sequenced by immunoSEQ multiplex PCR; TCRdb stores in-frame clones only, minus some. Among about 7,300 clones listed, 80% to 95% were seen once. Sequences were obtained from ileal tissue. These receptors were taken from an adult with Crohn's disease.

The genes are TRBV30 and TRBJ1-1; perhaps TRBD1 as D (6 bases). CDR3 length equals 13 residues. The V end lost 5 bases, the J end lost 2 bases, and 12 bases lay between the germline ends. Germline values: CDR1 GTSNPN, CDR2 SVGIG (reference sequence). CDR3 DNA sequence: TGTGCCTGGGCCATACAGGGAAACACTGAAGCTTTCTTT. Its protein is CAWAIQGNTEAFF. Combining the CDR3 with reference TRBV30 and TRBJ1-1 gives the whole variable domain SQTIHQWPATLVQPVGSPLSLECTVEGTSNPNLYWYRQAAGRGLQLLFYSVGIGQISSEVPQNLSASRPQDRQFILSSKKLLLSDSGFYLCAWAIQGNTEAFFGQGTRLTVV.

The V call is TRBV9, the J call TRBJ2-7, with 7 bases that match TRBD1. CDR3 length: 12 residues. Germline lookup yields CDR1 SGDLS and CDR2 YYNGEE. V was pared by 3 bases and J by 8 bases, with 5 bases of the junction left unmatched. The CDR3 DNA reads TGTGCCAGCAGCGAAAACAGGGGAAAGCAGTACTTC. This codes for CASSENRGKQYF.